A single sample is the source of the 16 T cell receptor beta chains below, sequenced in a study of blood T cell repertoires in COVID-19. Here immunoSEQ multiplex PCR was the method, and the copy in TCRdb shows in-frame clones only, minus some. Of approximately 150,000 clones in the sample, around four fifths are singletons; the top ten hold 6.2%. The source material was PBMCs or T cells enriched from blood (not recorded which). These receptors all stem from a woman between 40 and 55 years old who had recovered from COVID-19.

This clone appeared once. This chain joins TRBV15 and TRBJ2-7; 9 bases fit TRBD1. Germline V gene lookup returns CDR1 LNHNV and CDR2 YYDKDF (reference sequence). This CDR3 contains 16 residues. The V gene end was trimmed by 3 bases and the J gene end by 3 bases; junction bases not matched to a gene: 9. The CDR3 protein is CATSSGTGIPDYEQYF. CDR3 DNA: TGTGCCACCAGCAGTGGGACAGGGATTCCTGACTACGAGCAGTACTTC. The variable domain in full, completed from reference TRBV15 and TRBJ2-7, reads DAMVIQNPRYQVTQFGKPVTLSCSQTLNHNVMYWYQQKSSQAPKLLFHYYDKDFNNEADTPDNFQSRRPNTSFCFLDIRSPGLGDTAMYLCATSSGTGIPDYEQYFGPGTRLTVT.

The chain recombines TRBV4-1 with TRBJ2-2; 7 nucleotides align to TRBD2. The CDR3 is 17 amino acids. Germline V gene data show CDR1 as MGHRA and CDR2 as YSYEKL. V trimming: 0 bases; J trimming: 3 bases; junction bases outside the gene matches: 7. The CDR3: CASSQERHREDTGELFF. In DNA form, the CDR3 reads TGCGCCAGCAGCCAAGAGCGGCACCGGGAGGACACCGGGGAGCTGTTTTTT.

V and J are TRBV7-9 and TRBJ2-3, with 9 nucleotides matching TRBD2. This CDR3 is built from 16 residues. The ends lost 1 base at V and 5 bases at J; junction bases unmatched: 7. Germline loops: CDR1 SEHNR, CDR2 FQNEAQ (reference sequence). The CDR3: CASSLGGGRALDTQYF. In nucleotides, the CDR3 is TGTGCCAGCAGCTTAGGAGGCGGGAGGGCCCTAGATACGCAGTATTTT.

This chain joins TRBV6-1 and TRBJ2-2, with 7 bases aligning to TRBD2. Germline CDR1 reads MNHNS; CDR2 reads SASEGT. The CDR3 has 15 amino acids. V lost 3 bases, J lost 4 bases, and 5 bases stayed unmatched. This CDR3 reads CASSEAGVPTGELFF. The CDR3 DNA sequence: TGTGCCAGCAGTGAGGCGGGAGTGCCCACCGGGGAGCTGTTTTTT.

CDR3 in amino acids: CASSQDLTSVRDTEAFF. CDR3 coding DNA: TGTGCCAGCAGCCAAGACCTCACGTCTGTCAGGGACACTGAAGCTTTCTTT. This sequence joins TRBV14 and TRBJ1-1, with D perhaps matching TRBD1 (5 bases). CDR3 length: 17 residues. The germline CDR1 and CDR2 sequences are SGHDN and FVKESK. V lost 0 bases and J 3 bases, leaving 17 bases between the germline ends.

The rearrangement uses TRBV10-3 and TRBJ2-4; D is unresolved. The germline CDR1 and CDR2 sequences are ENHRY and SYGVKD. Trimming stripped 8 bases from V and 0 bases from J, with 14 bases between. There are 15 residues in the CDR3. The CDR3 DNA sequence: TGTGCCATCCCGGTCGGAGAACTAGCCAAAAACATTCAGTACTTC. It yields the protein CAIPVGELAKNIQYF.

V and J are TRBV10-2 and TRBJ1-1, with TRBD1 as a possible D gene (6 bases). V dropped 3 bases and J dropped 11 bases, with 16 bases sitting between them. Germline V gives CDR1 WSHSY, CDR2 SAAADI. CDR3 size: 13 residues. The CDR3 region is CASSDGGRDGAFF. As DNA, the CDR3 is TGCGCCAGCAGTGATGGGGGCAGGGATGGGGCTTTCTTT.

The CDR3 region is CASSLRDREGTDTQYF. In DNA form, the CDR3 reads TGTGCCAGCAGCTTGCGGGACAGGGAAGGGACAGATACGCAGTATTTT. V usage is TRBV5-6 and J usage is TRBJ2-3; 9 nucleotides match TRBD1. V was pared by 1 base and J by 3 bases, with 6 bases of the junction left unmatched. The CDR3 contains 16 residues. Germline CDR1 is SGHDT and CDR2 is YYEEEE.

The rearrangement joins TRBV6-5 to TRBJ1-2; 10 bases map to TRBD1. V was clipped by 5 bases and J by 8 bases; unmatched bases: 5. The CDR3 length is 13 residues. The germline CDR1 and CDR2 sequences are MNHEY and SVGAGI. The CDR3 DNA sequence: TGTGCCAGCAGTCGGACAGGGGGTGGAGGCTACACCTTC. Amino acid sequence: CASSRTGGGGYTF.

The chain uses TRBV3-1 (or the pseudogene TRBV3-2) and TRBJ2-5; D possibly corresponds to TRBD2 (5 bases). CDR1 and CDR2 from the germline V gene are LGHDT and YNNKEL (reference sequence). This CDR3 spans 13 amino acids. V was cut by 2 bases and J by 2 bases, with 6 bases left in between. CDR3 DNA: TGTGCCAGCAGCCAAACTAGGCAAGAGACCCAGTACTTC. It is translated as CASSQTRQETQYF.

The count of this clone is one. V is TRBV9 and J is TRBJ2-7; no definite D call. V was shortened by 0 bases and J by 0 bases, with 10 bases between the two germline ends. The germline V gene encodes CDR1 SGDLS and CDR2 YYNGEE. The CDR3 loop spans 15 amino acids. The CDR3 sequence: CASSVGFSNSYEQYF. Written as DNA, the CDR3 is TGTGCCAGCAGCGTAGGATTTAGTAACTCCTACGAGCAGTACTTC.

Written as DNA, the CDR3 is TGTGCCTGGTCGGCGGGGACAGGGGCGATTGGCTACACCTTC. Protein product: CAWSAGTGAIGYTF. The V and J genes are TRBV30 and TRBJ1-2; 10 positions match TRBD1. The CDR3 loop spans 14 amino acids. CDR1 GTSNPN and CDR2 SVGIG come from the germline V gene (reference sequence). V trimming: 5 bases; J trimming: 7 bases; junction bases outside the gene matches: 10.

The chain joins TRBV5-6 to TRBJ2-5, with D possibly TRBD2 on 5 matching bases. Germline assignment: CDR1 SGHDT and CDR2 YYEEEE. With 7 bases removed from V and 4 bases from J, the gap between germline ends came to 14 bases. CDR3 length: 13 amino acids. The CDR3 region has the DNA TGTGCCAGCGGAAAACTAGACGTAGAGACCCAGTACTTC. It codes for CASGKLDVETQYF.

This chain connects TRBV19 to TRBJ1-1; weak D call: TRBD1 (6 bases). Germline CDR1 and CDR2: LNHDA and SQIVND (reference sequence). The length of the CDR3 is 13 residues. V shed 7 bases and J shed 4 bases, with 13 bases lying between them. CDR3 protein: CASIQGKGTEAFF. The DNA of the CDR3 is TGTGCCAGTATCCAGGGGAAGGGCACTGAAGCTTTCTTT. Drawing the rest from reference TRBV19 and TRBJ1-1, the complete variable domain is DGGITQSPKYLFRKEGQNVTLSCEQNLNHDAMYWYRQDPGQGLRLIYYSQIVNDFQKGDIAEGYSVSREKKESFPLTVTSAQKNPTAFYLCASIQGKGTEAFFGQGTRLTVV.

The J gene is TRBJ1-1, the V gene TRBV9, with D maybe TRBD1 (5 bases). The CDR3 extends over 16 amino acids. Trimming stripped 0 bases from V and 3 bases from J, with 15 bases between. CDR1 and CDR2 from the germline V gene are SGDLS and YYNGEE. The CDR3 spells CASSVGDRFSDTEAFF. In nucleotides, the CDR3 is TGTGCCAGCAGCGTAGGAGACAGATTTTCCGACACTGAAGCTTTCTTT.

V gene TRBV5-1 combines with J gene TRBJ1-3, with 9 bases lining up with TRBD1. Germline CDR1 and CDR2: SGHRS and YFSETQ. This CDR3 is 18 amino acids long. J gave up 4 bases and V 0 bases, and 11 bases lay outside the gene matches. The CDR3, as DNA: TGCGCCAGCAGCTTGGGATCACTAACAGGGGGCGAAGGAAACACCATATATTTT. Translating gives CASSLGSLTGGEGNTIYF. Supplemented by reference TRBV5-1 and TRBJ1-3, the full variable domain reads KAGVTQTPRYLIKTRGQQVTLSCSPISGHRSVSWYQQTPGQGLQFLFEYFSETQRNKGNFPGRFSGRQFSNSRSEMNVSTLELGDSALYLCASSLGSLTGGEGNTIYFGEGSWLTVV.